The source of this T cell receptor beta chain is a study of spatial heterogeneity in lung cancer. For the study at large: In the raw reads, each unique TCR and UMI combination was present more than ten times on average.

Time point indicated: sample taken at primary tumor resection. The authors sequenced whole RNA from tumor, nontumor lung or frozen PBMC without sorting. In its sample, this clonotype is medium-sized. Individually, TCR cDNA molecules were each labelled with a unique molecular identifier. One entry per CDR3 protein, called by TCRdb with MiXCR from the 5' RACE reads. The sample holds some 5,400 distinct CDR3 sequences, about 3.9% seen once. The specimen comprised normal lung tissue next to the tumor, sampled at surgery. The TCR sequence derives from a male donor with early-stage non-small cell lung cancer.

DNA for the CDR3: TGCAGTGCGAAACAGGGAACTAGCAATCAGCCCCAGCATTTT. As protein: CSAKQGTSNQPQHF. This sequence joins TRBV20-1 and TRBJ1-5, with TRBD1 as a possible D gene (6 bases). Germline lookup yields CDR1 DFQATT and CDR2 SNEGSKA (reference sequence). The CDR3 consists of 14 residues. Between the trimmed V and J ends, which lost 6 bases and 0 bases, there was a span of 12 bases.